This T cell receptor (beta chain) was profiled in a study of blood T cell repertoires in COVID-19. At the level of the study: Nucleic acid was either cDNA or gDNA, and it came from T cells, B-cell-depleted T cells, or PBMCs.

TCRdb's copy holds only in-frame clones and misses some; the assay was immunoSEQ multiplex PCR. Altogether 150,000 to 200,000 clones are present, 82% being singletons, with the ten largest covering about 5.5%. Germline V CDR1 and CDR2: ENHRY, SYGVKD. The CDR3 loop spans 13 amino acids. V was cut by 6 bases and J by 3 bases, with 11 bases left in between. This clone occurred a few times. The receptor comes from a woman between 55 and 75 years old with acute COVID-19. The sequenced material came from PBMCs or T cells enriched from blood (not recorded which). V gene TRBV10-3 combines with J gene TRBJ1-1; D uncertain. CDR3 sequence: CAIRPQDDTEAFF. CDR3 DNA: TGTGCCATCAGGCCCCAGGATGACACTGAAGCTTTCTTT.